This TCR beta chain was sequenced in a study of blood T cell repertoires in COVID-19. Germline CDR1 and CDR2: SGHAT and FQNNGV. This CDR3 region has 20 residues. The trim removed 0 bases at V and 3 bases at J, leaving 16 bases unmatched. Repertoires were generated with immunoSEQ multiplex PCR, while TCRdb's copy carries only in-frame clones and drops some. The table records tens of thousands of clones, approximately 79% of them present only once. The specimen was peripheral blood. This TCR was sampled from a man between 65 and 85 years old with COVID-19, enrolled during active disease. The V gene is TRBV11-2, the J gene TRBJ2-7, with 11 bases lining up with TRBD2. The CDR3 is CASSLESAHWTSGLHYEQYF. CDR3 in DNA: TGTGCCAGCAGCTTAGAGTCAGCTCACTGGACTAGCGGGCTACACTACGAGCAGTACTTC.